These T cell receptor beta chains were read from a single sample in a study of control samples from healthy donors and cancer patients. The repertoire was sequenced with immunoSEQ multiplex PCR; TCRdb's copy has only in-frame clones and lacks some. The sample records 230,000 or so clones, about 95% being singletons. The source material was blood. The receptors here all came from a man over 45 in good health. The CDR3 runs from the conserved cysteine through the conserved F or W. Each record gives: clone size, D gene, J gene, V gene, CDR3 DNA, CDR3 protein. D genes are given only for firm matches. Expanded clones are given a class, and other clones once, few, many or no size at all.

>.|.|TRBJ2-6|TRBV5-1
TGCGCCAGCAACCAAGGAGGCTCTGGGGCCAACGTCCTGACTTTC
CASNQGGSGANVLTF
>.|.|TRBJ2-5|TRBV2
TGTGCCAGCAGTGAGGAGGGGGGGCGAGAGACCCAGTACTTC
CASSEEGGRETQYF
>.|.|TRBJ1-6|TRBV6-6
TGTGCCAGCAGACCCGGGGAGAGCTCCTATAATTCACCCCTCCACTTT
CASRPGESSYNSPLHF
>.|.|TRBJ2-7|TRBV7-9
TGTGCCAGCAGCTTATCTTCCCCCCAGCCTTTCTACGAGCAGTACTTC
CASSLSSPQPFYEQYF
>.|TRBD1|TRBJ1-6|TRBV19
TGTGCCAGTAGTATAAACACAGGGGGCTATAATTCACCCCTCCACTTT
CASSINTGGYNSPLHF
>.|.|TRBJ1-1|TRBV6-5
TGTGCCAGCAGCTCCCTCCAGGCCGGGGGTGAAGCTTTCTTT
CASSSLQAGGEAFF
>.|.|TRBJ2-7|TRBV29-1
TGCAGCGTTGAAGGACGGCAGGGGGGGGGAGAGCAGTACTTC
CSVEGRQGGGEQYF
>few|TRBD1|TRBJ2-2|TRBV5-1
TGCGCCAGCAGCTTTCAGGGGGCAGAGACCGGGGAGCTGTTTTTT
CASSFQGAETGELFF
>.|.|TRBJ1-1|TRBV6-5
TGTGCCAGCAGTTACTCGAAGGCCCCCTCAGCTTTCTTT
CASSYSKAPSAFF
>.|.|TRBJ1-1|TRBV29-1
TGCAGCGTGGGGATTCAGACACTGAACACTGAAGCTTTCTTT
CSVGIQTLNTEAFF
>.|TRBD2|TRBJ2-1|TRBV15
TGTGCCACCAGCGGGACTAGCGGGGGGATGGTTTACAATGAGCAGTTCTTC
CATSGTSGGMVYNEQFF
>.|TRBD1|TRBJ1-1|TRBV28
TGTGCCAGCATGGGGTTGACAGGGTCGGGCACTGAAGCTTTCTTT
CASMGLTGSGTEAFF
>.|TRBD1|TRBJ2-7|TRBV24-1
TGTGCCACCAGTGCCGACGACAGGGGGGGAGAGCAGTACTTC
CATSADDRGGEQYF
>.|TRBD1|TRBJ1-4|TRBV5-5
TGTGCCAGCAGCTTACATCGCCCGGGACAGGGGGCTCATGAAAAACTGTTTTTT
CASSLHRPGQGAHEKLFF
>.|.|TRBJ1-4|TRBV19
TGTGCCACTCGAAGCAGGGCAGCAACTAATGAAAAACTGTTTTTT
CATRSRAATNEKLFF
>.|TRBD1|TRBJ1-2|TRBV19
TGTGCCAGTGGGACAGGGCGTCGGGGCTATGGCTACACCTTC
CASGTGRRGYGYTF
>.|.|TRBJ2-1|TRBV5-1
TGCGCCAGCAGCCCCCCCACCAATGAGCAGTTCTTC
CASSPPTNEQFF